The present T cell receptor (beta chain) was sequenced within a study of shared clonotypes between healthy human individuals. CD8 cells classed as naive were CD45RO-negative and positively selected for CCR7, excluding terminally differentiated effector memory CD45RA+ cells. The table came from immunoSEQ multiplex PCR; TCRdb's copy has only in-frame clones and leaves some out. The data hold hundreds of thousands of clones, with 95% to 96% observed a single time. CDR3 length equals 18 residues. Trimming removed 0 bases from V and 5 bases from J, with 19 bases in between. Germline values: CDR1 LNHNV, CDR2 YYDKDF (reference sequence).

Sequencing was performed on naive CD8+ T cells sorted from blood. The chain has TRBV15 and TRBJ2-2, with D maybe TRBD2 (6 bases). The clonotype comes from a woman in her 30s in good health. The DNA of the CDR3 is TGTGCCACCAGCAGAGATTCCCTACTCGTGGAGGGGACCGGGGAGCTGTTTTTT. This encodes CATSRDSLLVEGTGELFF.